These 26 T cell receptor beta chains were sequenced from one sample in a study of blood T cells in healthy people across ages. A sample-barcoded 5' primer and a J-beta primer mix were used in a second PCR of roughly 6 to 12 cycles. TCRdb independently ran MiXCR on the 5' RACE reads; one entry per CDR3 protein. The sample shows 600,000 to 1,000,000 distinct CDR3 sequences, roughly 25% of them seen only once. The same sample was also studied in work on T cells of mothers and their children.

Sequencing was carried out using blood. These receptors were obtained from a boy aged 5-17 years in good health.

This rearrangement joins TRBV20-1 to TRBJ2-4; D could derive from TRBD1 or TRBD2 (5 bases each). This CDR3 contains 14 residues. Germline lookup yields CDR1 DFQATT and CDR2 SNEGSKA (reference sequence). The V end was cut by 6 bases, the J end by 0 bases, with 12 bases between. In DNA, the CDR3 is TGCAGTGCCAAAACCGGGACAGCCAAAAACATTCAGTACTTC. This codes for CSAKTGTAKNIQYF.

This clonotype was observed a handful of times. The chain employs TRBV12-3 or TRBV12-4 and TRBJ1-5; D is unresolved. The CDR3 spans 14 residues. Trimming took 3 bases from V and 2 from J, leaving 8 bases between them. CDR3 in DNA: TGTGCCAGCAGTTTGAAAGGAGGCAATCAGCCCCAGCATTTT. Translation: CASSLKGGNQPQHF.

The J gene is TRBJ2-5, the V gene TRBV7-2, with D tentatively TRBD2 (6 bases). The J call is in doubt because the DNA end fits TRBJ2-7 better. Germline assignment: CDR1 SGHTA and CDR2 FQGNSA. The CDR3 has 15 amino acids. The CDR3 nucleotides read TGTGCCAGCAGCCCGACTAGGAGGACCCTTTACGAGCAGTACTTC. It encodes CASSPTRRTLYEQYF.

The rearrangement uses TRBV7-9 and TRBJ2-1; D perhaps matches TRBD1 (6 bases). The CDR3 has 15 amino acids. Germline CDR1 SEHNR, CDR2 FQNEAQ (reference sequence). Trimming removed 3 bases at V and 5 bases at J, with 14 bases between. The CDR3 is CASSLPGTSNNEQFF. DNA of the CDR3: TGTGCCAGCAGCTTGCCCGGGACAAGTAACAATGAGCAGTTCTTC.

This clonotype occurred a few times. The genes are TRBV29-1 and TRBJ1-2; D perhaps matches TRBD1 (5 bases). The V end lost 3 bases, the J end lost 4 bases, and 12 bases lay between the germline ends. Germline V gene data show CDR1 as SQVTM and CDR2 as ANQGSEA. The CDR3 has 13 residues. The CDR3 reads CSVDEQGPYGYTF. CDR3 DNA: TGCAGCGTTGATGAGCAGGGACCCTATGGCTACACCTTC.

This chain connects TRBV20-1 to TRBJ2-7; 10 bases map to TRBD1. V lost 3 bases to trimming and J lost 6 bases; unmatched junction nucleotides: 2. Germline V gene lookup returns CDR1 DFQATT and CDR2 SNEGSKA (reference sequence). The CDR3 is made up of 12 amino acids. CDR3: CSARTGGGEQYF. The CDR3 DNA is TGCAGTGCTAGGACAGGGGGCGGCGAGCAGTACTTC.

A few counts support this clonotype. V usage is TRBV2 and J usage is TRBJ2-2, with D perhaps TRBD1 or TRBD2 (5 bases each). Trimming removed 7 bases from V and 7 bases from J, with 13 bases in between. Germline CDR1 is SNHLY and CDR2 is FYNNEI. This CDR3 has 13 residues. CDR3 nucleotides: TGTGCCAGCACGAGGGGTGGTCTCGGGGAGCTGTTTTTT. Translating it yields CASTRGGLGELFF.

The V and J genes are TRBV5-6 and TRBJ1-2; 7 bases are a match to TRBD1. In germline, CDR1 is SGHDT, CDR2 YYEEEE. V gave up 4 bases and J gave up 7 bases; unmatched junction bases: 4. The CDR3 length is 12 residues. CDR3 in DNA: TGTGCCAGCAGCATACGGGACAGTGGCTACACCTTC. Translated, it gives CASSIRDSGYTF. Based on the CDR3 plus reference TRBV5-6 and TRBJ1-2, the full variable domain is DAGVTQSPTHLIKTRGQQVTLRCSPKSGHDTVSWYQQALGQGPQFIFQYYEEEERQRGNFPDRFSGHQFPNYSSELNVNALLLGDSALYLCASSIRDSGYTFGSGTRLTVV.

This clonotype was detected many times. The chain couples TRBV4-3 to TRBJ1-4; D unresolved. Germline loops: CDR1 LGHNA, CDR2 YSLEER. The CDR3 contains 12 residues. Trimming removed 0 bases at V and 10 bases at J, with 6 bases between. As DNA, the CDR3 is TGCGCCAGCAGCCAAGACGAAGGAAAACTGTTTTTT. This translates into CASSQDEGKLFF.

This chain joins TRBV28 and TRBJ2-3, with D possibly being TRBD1 (5 bases). Germline loops: CDR1 MDHEN, CDR2 SYDVKM. The V and J ends lost 2 bases and 4 bases respectively, with 13 bases between them. The CDR3 has 15 residues. The CDR3 sequence: CASSLSVRAADTQYF. Written as DNA, the CDR3 is TGTGCCAGCAGTTTAAGCGTCAGGGCCGCAGATACGCAGTATTTT.

This clonotype was detected only a few times. The chain links TRBV4-3 to TRBJ2-5, with a weak D call TRBD1 (6 bases). Trimming took off 5 bases at V and 5 bases at J, with 12 bases between the two ends. The germline V gene encodes CDR1 LGHNA and CDR2 YSLEER. There are 13 residues in the CDR3. CDR3 in DNA: TGCGCCAGCAGCAGGGGGTTATGGGAGACCCAGTACTTC. It yields the protein CASSRGLWETQYF.

J is TRBJ2-5 and V is TRBV6-2 or TRBV6-3; tentatively, D is TRBD1 (6 bases). V dropped 4 bases and J dropped 6 bases, with 15 bases sitting between them. The CDR3 extends over 14 amino acids. Germline V gives CDR1 MNHEY, CDR2 SVGEGT. CDR3 region: CASSLAGAQKTQYF. For the CDR3, the DNA is TGTGCCAGCAGTTTAGCAGGGGCGCAGAAGACCCAGTACTTC.

This clonotype showed up just a few times. The genes are TRBV6-4 and TRBJ2-7; 8 bases align to TRBD1. Germline V gives CDR1 MRHNA, CDR2 SNTAGT. The ends lost 0 bases at V and 5 bases at J; junction bases unmatched: 15. This CDR3 comprises 18 residues. The DNA for the CDR3 is TGTGCCAGCAGTGACTCGAGTCTTGGACAGGGCTCAGGGAACGAGCAGTACTTC. This gives the protein CASSDSSLGQGSGNEQYF.

As DNA, the CDR3 is TGTGCCAGCAGCCAAGACACTAGCGGGAGGGCCGGGGAGACCCAGTACTTC. This codes for CASSQDTSGRAGETQYF. This chain joins TRBV4-2 and TRBJ2-5, with 13 bases aligning to TRBD2. The length of the CDR3 is 17 residues. Trimming removed 0 bases from V and 5 bases from J; junction bases left unmatched: 6. Germline assignment: CDR1 LGHNA and CDR2 YNFKEQ.

V is TRBV27 and J is TRBJ1-1, with D maybe TRBD1 (5 bases). CDR1 MNHEY and CDR2 SMNVEV come from the germline V gene (reference sequence). Deletions cut 5 bases from V and 7 bases from J, with 11 bases between. The CDR3 has 12 residues. The CDR3 DNA sequence: TGTGCCAGCAGTACAGGAGGGCGTGAAGCTTTCTTT. This gives the protein CASSTGGREAFF.

This chain joins TRBV29-1 and TRBJ2-5; 7 bases fit TRBD1. V dropped 0 bases and J dropped 4; count of bases not matched to a gene: 5. Germline lookup yields CDR1 SQVTM and CDR2 ANQGSEA. This CDR3 region has 14 residues. CDR3 residues: CSVEDRDSLETQYF. The CDR3 region has the DNA TGCAGCGTTGAAGACCGGGACAGCTTAGAGACCCAGTACTTC.

The V gene is TRBV28, the J gene TRBJ1-4; D unclear. The CDR3 sequence is 14 residues long. Trimming left V 6 bases short and J 10 bases short, with 18 bases between. CDR1 and CDR2 from the germline V gene are MDHEN and SYDVKM. The CDR3 region has the DNA TGTGCCAGCAGAATACGGGCCAGCCTAGGAAAACTGTTTTTT. Encoded protein: CASRIRASLGKLFF.

This clonotype came up a few times. The genes are TRBV29-1 and TRBJ2-2; no clear D gene. Germline V gene lookup returns CDR1 SQVTM and CDR2 ANQGSEA. Deletions cut 7 bases from V and 1 base from J, with 13 bases between. The CDR3 is 14 amino acids. The CDR3 DNA reads as TGCAGCGGTCGGGCCCAACTGAACACCGGGGAGCTGTTTTTT. Amino acids: CSGRAQLNTGELFF.

The chain carries TRBV2 and TRBJ1-2; no firm D call. V was clipped by 8 bases and J by 2 bases, with 12 bases between them. The CDR3 covers 13 residues. Per the germline V gene, CDR1 is SNHLY and CDR2 is FYNNEI. For the CDR3, the DNA is TGTGCCAGCCTAGGTTTCCTCAACTATGGCTACACCTTC. Protein sequence: CASLGFLNYGYTF.

This clonotype was detected a few times. The chain joins TRBV7-3 to TRBJ2-3; unclear D gene. Germline CDR1 SGHTA, CDR2 FQGTGA. Deletions cut 5 bases from V and 0 bases from J, with 12 bases between. The CDR3 is 15 residues long. CDR3 loop: CASSPLGPSTDTQYF. Here the CDR3 DNA reads TGTGCCAGCAGCCCCTTAGGGCCCAGCACAGATACGCAGTATTTT.

This clonotype was seen a few times. The chain links TRBV7-9 to TRBJ2-1; 9 nucleotides align to TRBD1. CDR3 length: 15 residues. CDR1 and CDR2 (germline): SEHNR, FQNEAQ (reference sequence). With 5 bases clipped from V and 4 bases from J, the junction kept 6 bases outside the gene matches. The CDR3 here is CASSPRDRVYNEQFF. The CDR3 DNA follows: TGTGCCAGCAGCCCCCGGGACAGGGTTTACAATGAGCAGTTCTTC. Complete variable domain (other parts from reference TRBV7-9 and TRBJ2-1): DTGVSQNPRHKITKRGQNVTFRCDPISEHNRLYWYRQTLGQGPEFLTYFQNEAQLEKSRLLSDRFSAERPKGSFSTLEIQRTEQGDSAMYLCASSPRDRVYNEQFFGPGTRLTVL.

The table lists this clonotype with a few counts. The rearrangement uses TRBV5-5 and TRBJ2-1; the match to TRBD2 covers 10 bases. Germline values: CDR1 SGHKS, CDR2 YYEKEE (reference sequence). The CDR3 totals 15 residues. V lost 4 bases, J lost 8 bases, and 9 bases stayed unmatched. DNA of the CDR3: TGTGCCAGCAGCCTTCTAGCGGGGGTTCCAGATGAGCAGTTCTTC. Translating it yields CASSLLAGVPDEQFF.

There are a few counts of this clonotype. The chain joins TRBV6-5 to TRBJ2-5; 11 bases map to TRBD1. Trimming took 9 bases from V and 9 from J; bases not matched to a gene: 12. This CDR3 spans 14 amino acids. Per germline, CDR1 MNHEY and CDR2 SVGAGI. In DNA, the CDR3 is TGTGCCAGTAGATCCGGGACAGGGGGGTTTCCCCAGTACTTC. Amino acid sequence: CASRSGTGGFPQYF.

The chain employs TRBV7-2 and TRBJ2-3; 8 nucleotides align to TRBD2. The CDR3 loop spans 17 amino acids. Trimming took 5 bases from V and 0 from J; bases not matched to a gene: 10. CDR1 and CDR2 (germline): SGHTA, FQGNSA. The CDR3 DNA reads as TGTGCCAGCAGCCATCCCGTGGAGCGGGGGAGCACAGATACGCAGTATTTT. Its protein product is CASSHPVERGSTDTQYF.

This chain links TRBV25-1 with TRBJ1-2; no clear D gene. Looked up from germline, CDR1 is MGHDK and CDR2 is SYGVNS. Between the trimmed V and J ends, which lost 6 bases and 4 bases, there was a span of 15 bases. The CDR3 consists of 14 residues. CDR3 nucleotide sequence: TGTGCCAGCAGGGGCATGAATGTGGGCTATGGCTACACCTTC. Translating it yields CASRGMNVGYGYTF.

The rearrangement joins TRBV29-1 to TRBJ2-5; D is undetermined. Germline lookup yields CDR1 SQVTM and CDR2 ANQGSEA. V lost 0 bases to trimming and J lost 9 bases, with 17 bases between them. The CDR3 extends over 14 amino acids. CDR3: CSVEEVGSPRPQYF. The CDR3 bases are TGCAGCGTTGAAGAGGTGGGCAGCCCGAGACCCCAGTACTTC.